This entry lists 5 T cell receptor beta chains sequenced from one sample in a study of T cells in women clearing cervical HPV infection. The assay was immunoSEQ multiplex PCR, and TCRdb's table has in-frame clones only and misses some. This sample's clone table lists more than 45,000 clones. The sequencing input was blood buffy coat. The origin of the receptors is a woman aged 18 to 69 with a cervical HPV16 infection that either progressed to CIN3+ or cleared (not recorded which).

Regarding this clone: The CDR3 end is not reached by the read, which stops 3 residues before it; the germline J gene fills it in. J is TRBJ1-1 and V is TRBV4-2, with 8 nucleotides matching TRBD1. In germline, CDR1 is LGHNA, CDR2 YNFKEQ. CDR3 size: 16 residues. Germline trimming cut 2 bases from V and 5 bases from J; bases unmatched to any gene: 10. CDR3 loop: CASSQFLDREATEAFF. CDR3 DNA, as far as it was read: TGTGCCAGCAGCCAATTCCTGGACAGGGAGGCAACTGAA.

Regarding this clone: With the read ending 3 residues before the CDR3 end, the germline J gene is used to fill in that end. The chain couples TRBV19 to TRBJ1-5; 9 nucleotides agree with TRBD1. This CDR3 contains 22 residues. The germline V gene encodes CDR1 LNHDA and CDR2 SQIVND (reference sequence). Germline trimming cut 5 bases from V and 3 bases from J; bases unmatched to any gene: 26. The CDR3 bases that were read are TGTGCCAGTAGTCAAAGGTGGGGAACCGGGACAGGGCCTTCTTATATCAATCAGCCC. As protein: CASSQRWGTGTGPSYINQP. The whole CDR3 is CASSQRWGTGTGPSYINQPQHF.

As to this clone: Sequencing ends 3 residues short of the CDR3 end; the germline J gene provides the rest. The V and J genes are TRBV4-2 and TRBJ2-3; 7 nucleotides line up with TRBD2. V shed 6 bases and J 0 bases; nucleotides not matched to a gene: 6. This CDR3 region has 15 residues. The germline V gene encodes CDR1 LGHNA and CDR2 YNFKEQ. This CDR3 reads CASSLGRESTDTQYF. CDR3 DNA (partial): TGTGCCAGCAGTCTAGGGCGGGAGAGCACAGATACG.

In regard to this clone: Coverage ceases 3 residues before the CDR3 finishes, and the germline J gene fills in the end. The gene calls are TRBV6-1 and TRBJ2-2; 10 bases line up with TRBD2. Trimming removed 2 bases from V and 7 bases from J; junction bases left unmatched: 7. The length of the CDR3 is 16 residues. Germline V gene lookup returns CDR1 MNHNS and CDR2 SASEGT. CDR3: CASSELAGGFDGELFF. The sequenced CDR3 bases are TGTGCCAGCAGTGAATTAGCGGGAGGTTTTGACGGGGAG.

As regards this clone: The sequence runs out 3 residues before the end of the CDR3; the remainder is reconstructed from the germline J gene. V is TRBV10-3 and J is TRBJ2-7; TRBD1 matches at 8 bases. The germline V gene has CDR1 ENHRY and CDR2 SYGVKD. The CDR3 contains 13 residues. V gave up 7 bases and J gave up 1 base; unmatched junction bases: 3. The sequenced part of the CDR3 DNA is TGTGCCATCACACAGGGGGGATCCTACGAG. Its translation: CAITQGGSYE. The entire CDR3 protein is CAITQGGSYEQYF.